This T cell receptor (beta chain) stems from a study of T cell responses to AZD1222 COVID-19 vaccine. Remarks on this clone: Its specificity is unknown.

J gave up 5 bases and V 6 bases, and 10 bases lay outside the gene matches. The CDR3 loop spans 16 amino acids. Germline CDR1 reads SNHLY; CDR2 reads FYNNEI. The method was immunoSEQ multiplex PCR; TCRdb's version includes in-frame clones alone and lacks a portion of them. This sample yields roughly 200,000 clones, of which roughly 92% are seen a single time; under 4% belongs to the top ten. Overall study results and limits: Vaccination with two AZD1222 doses was followed by a rise in Spike-specific TCR breadth and depth. A reported finding is that nearly half of spike-specific TCRs target unmutated variant regions. Mostly white British, mostly female donors; authors suggested clonal diversity may be underestimated.

The chain couples TRBV2 to TRBJ2-1; the match to TRBD2 covers 10 bases. Specimen: peripheral blood, collected 28 days after the second AZD1222 dose. The sequence was collected from an adult who received the AZD1222 COVID-19 vaccine. The CDR3 region is CASRRLAGKGDNEQFF. The CDR3 coding sequence is TGTGCCAGCAGGCGACTAGCGGGTAAGGGAGACAATGAGCAGTTCTTC. Full variable domain (missing parts from reference TRBV2 and TRBJ2-1): EPEVTQTPSHQVTQMGQEVILRCVPISNHLYFYWYRQILGQKVEFLVSFYNNEISEKSEIFDDQFSVERPDGSNFTLKIRSTKLEDSAMYFCASRRLAGKGDNEQFFGPGTRLTVL.